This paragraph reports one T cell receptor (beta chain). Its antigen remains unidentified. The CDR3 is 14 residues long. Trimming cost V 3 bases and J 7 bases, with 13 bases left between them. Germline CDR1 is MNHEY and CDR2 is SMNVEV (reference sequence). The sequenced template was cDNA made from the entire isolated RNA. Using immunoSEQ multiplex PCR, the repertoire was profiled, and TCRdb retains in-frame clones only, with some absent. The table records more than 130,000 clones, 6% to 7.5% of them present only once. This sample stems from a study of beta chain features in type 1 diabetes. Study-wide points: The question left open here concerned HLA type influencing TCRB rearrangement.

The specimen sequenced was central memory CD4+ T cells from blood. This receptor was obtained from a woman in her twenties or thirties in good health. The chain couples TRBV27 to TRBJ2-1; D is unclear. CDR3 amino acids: CASSLVITSNEQFF. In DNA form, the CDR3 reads TGTGCCAGCAGTTTGGTAATTACATCGAATGAGCAGTTCTTC.